Below are 5 T cell receptor beta chains sequenced from a single sample in a study of shared clonotypes between healthy human individuals (dated by TCRdb to the early 2020s). To prepare the library, the immunoSEQ multiplex PCR assay was applied. Entries here come from immuneACCESS through TCRdb and include only in-frame sequences with V and J called. Some clones fail to appear in such tables; in the studies checked, an unresolved V gene covers under half of the shortfall, and the cause of the remainder is unknown. Within this sample are more than 550,000 clones, with approximately 90% of them counted one time only. 24% of the sample comes from the top ten. CD8 naive samples were obtained by positive selection for CCR7 among CD45RO-negative cells, yielding a CD45RA+CCR7+ population from which TemRA cells were excluded. Specimen: naive CD8+ T cells sorted from blood. The cell subset or site label, read with the paper, signifies: CD45RA+CCR7+. The origin of the receptors is a man aged 25-45 years in good health.

This chain uses TRBV4-1 with TRBJ2-1, with D hard to call. V was pared by 0 bases and J by 6 bases, with 12 bases between. The CDR3 loop spans 15 amino acids. Germline V gene lookup returns CDR1 MGHRA and CDR2 YSYEKL. The CDR3 region is CASSQELPVPNEQFF. For the CDR3, the DNA is TGCGCCAGCAGCCAAGAACTACCCGTACCCAATGAGCAGTTCTTC.

The chain couples TRBV15 to TRBJ2-1; 12 bases match TRBD1. The CDR3 is 17 amino acids. V shed 0 bases and J 4 bases; nucleotides not matched to a gene: 4. In germline, CDR1 is LNHNV, CDR2 YYDKDF (reference sequence). The CDR3 DNA sequence: TGTGCCACCAGCAGAGATGGGACAGGGGGCAGGTACAATGAGCAGTTCTTC. This sequence encodes CATSRDGTGGRYNEQFF.

The rearrangement links TRBV27 to TRBJ2-7; no reliable D call. The length of the CDR3 is 12 residues. Trimming stripped 4 bases from V and 2 bases from J, with 6 bases between. The germline gives CDR1 MNHEY, CDR2 SMNVEV (reference sequence). In DNA form, the CDR3 reads TGTGCCAGCAGTTCCGGAACCTACGAGCAGTACTTC. It is translated as CASSSGTYEQYF.

The chain uses TRBV6-6 and TRBJ2-1; 7 bases fit TRBD2. CDR1 is MNHNY and CDR2 is SVGAGI in the germline V gene (reference sequence). The CDR3 length is 14 residues. The V and J ends lost 6 bases and 4 bases, in that order; junction bases with no gene match: 6. In DNA form, the CDR3 reads TGTGCCAGCAGCCCTCTGGGAGGGTACAATGAGCAGTTCTTC. Its translation: CASSPLGGYNEQFF.

In nucleotides, the CDR3 is TGTGCCAGCAGAGACAAGAACACTGAAGCTTTCTTT. This sequence encodes CASRDKNTEAFF. J is TRBJ1-1 and V is TRBV28, with D unclear. The CDR3 extends over 12 amino acids. V dropped 6 bases and J dropped 1 base, with 6 bases sitting between them. CDR1 MDHEN and CDR2 SYDVKM come from the germline V gene.